The table lists the clone carrying this TCR beta chain with a few counts. The antigen is unknown. TCR beta CDR3 regions were amplified from RNA transcripts. The primer set for the first-round RT-PCR of the TCR CDR3 was HTBI. One entry per CDR3 protein, called by TCRdb with MiXCR from the multiplex PCR reads. The sample lists about 320,000 distinct CDR3 sequences; about 15% were seen once. These data come from a study of T cells in Graves' hyperthyroidism and ophthalmopathy. Disease duration under 2 months; hyperthyroidism patients were aged 18 to 65. Overall study findings and caveats: Blood also contained most expanded thyroid clonotypes above 0.001. For ophthalmopathy, model prediction preceded onset by a median approximately 6 months.

Germline values: CDR1 SGHDT, CDR2 YYEEEE. This CDR3 contains 17 residues. V was shortened by 4 bases and J by 1 base, with 20 bases between the two germline ends. This clonotype originated in a man aged 30 to 45 with Graves' hyperthyroidism. Sequencing was carried out using blood. This rearrangement joins TRBV5-6 to TRBJ2-5, with TRBD1 as a possible D gene (6 bases). The CDR3 coding sequence is TGTGCCAGCAGCCCCGATACAGGGATGGGAGTCCAAGAGACCCAGTACTTC. It yields the protein CASSPDTGMGVQETQYF.